This T cell receptor (beta chain) came from a study of blood T cell repertoires in COVID-19. Using immunoSEQ multiplex PCR, the repertoire was profiled, and TCRdb retains in-frame clones only, with some absent. The sample lists over 250,000 clones, around 85% occurring once. This TCR was recovered from a woman in her 70s with acute or convalescent COVID-19. Input material: peripheral blood.

The CDR3 sequence: CATSDGADEKLFF. Written as DNA, the CDR3 is TGTGCCACCAGTGATGGGGCCGATGAAAAACTGTTTTTT. V gene TRBV24-1 combines with J gene TRBJ1-4, with D perhaps TRBD1 (5 bases). This CDR3 comprises 13 residues. V was clipped by 3 bases and J by 6 bases, with 7 bases between them. The germline gives CDR1 KGHDR, CDR2 SFDVKD.